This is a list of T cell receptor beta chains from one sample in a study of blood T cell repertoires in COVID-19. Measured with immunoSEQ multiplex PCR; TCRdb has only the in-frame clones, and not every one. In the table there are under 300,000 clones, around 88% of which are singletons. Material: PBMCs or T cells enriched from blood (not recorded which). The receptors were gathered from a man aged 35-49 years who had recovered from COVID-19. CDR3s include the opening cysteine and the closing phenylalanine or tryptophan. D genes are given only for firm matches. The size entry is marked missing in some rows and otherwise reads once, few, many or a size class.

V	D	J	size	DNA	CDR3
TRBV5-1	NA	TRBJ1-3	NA	TGCGCCAGCAGCTTGGATATCCCCTCTGGAAACACCATATATTTT	CASSLDIPSGNTIYF
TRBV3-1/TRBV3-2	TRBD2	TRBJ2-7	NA	TGTGCCAGCAGCCAACCCCCTAGCGGGAGTCCCTACGAGCAGTACTTC	CASSQPPSGSPYEQYF
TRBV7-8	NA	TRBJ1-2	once	TGTGCCAGCGGCAAGCGGGGAGGGAGCTTGTATGGCTACACCTTC	CASGKRGGSLYGYTF
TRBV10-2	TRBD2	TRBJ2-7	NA	TGCGCCAGCAGCAATTGGGGGGGGTCTAGCCACTACGAGCAGTACTTC	CASSNWGGSSHYEQYF
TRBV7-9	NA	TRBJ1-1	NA	TGTGCCAGCAGACCAGGGATTCCGGGCACTGAAGCTTTCTTT	CASRPGIPGTEAFF
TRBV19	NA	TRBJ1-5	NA	TGTGCCAGTAGACCCGGACAGATAATTAGCAATCAGCCCCAGCATTTT	CASRPGQIISNQPQHF
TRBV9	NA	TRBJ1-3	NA	TGTGCCAGCAGCGTAGCAGGCTCCGGAAACACCATATATTTT	CASSVAGSGNTIYF
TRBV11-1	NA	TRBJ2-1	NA	TGTGCCAGCAGCCCGAAGAGGGTTTCAGGAGAGCAGTTCTTC	CASSPKRVSGEQFF
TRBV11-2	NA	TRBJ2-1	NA	TGTGCCAGCAGCTTAGATCCCCTGACGGGTAATGAGCAGTTCTTC	CASSLDPLTGNEQFF
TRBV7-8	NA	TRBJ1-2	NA	TGTGCCAGCAGCCGACTCGCCCGGGGGGAAGGCTACACCTTC	CASSRLARGEGYTF
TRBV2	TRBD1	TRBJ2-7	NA	TGTGCCAGCAGTGAACTCCGACAGGGTACCTACGAGCAGTACTTC	CASSELRQGTYEQYF
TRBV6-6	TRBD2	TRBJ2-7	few	TGTGCCAGCAGCTACAAGAGACTAGCGGGAGAATTTTGGGCCTACGAGCAGTACTTC	CASSYKRLAGEFWAYEQYF
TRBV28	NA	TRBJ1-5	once	TGTGCCAGCAGGGTACCGGGAGATATACAGCCCCAGCATTTT	CASRVPGDIQPQHF
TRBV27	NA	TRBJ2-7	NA	TGTGCCAGCAGTTTCCAATACGACAGGTACGAGCAGTACTTC	CASSFQYDRYEQYF
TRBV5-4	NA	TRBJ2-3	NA	TGTGCCAGCAGCATACGACAGGGCACAGATACGCAGTATTTT	CASSIRQGTDTQYF
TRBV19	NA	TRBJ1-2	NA	TGTGCCAGTACTTTCAGGGTTGCTGTCTATGGCTACACCTTC	CASTFRVAVYGYTF
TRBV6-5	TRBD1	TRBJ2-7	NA	TGTGCCAGCAGTTACTCCAGACAGGGATCTTCCTACGAGCAGTACTTC	CASSYSRQGSSYEQYF
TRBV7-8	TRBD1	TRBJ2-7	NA	TGTGCCAGCAGCTCACTGACCGGGACAGGGCTTCAGGAGCAGTACTTC	CASSSLTGTGLQEQYF
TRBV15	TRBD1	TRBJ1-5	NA	TGTGCCACCAGCAGAGATATCACAGGGGGCAATCAGCCCCAGCATTTT	CATSRDITGGNQPQHF
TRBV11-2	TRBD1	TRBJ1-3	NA	TGTGCCAGCAGCATCCGAACAGGGGCCGGAAACACCATATATTTT	CASSIRTGAGNTIYF
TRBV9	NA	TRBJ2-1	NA	TGTGCCAGCAGCGTAGTATCGGACAGCACAAACAATGAGCAGTTCTTC	CASSVVSDSTNNEQFF
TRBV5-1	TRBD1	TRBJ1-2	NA	TGCGCCAGCAGCTTAGTGAGTCTGGACAGGGGCTATGGCTACACCTTC	CASSLVSLDRGYGYTF
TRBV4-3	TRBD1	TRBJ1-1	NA	TGCGCCAGCAGATTGCAGGGGGCGATTGAAGCTTTCTTT	CASRLQGAIEAFF
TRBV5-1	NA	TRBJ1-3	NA	TGCGCCAGCAGCTTACAACAGATTATCTCTGGAAACACCATATATTTT	CASSLQQIISGNTIYF
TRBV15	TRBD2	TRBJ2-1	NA	TGTGCCACCAGCAGATTCCCGGGACTAGCGGGGGGCCTAGGAGCCTACAATGAGCAGTTCTTC	CATSRFPGLAGGLGAYNEQFF
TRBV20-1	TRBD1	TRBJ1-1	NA	TGCAGTGCTAGTCCTAGGGACAGGAGTAACACTGAAGCTTTCTTT	CSASPRDRSNTEAFF
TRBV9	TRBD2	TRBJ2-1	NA	TGTGCCAGCAACCCTAGCGGGAGGGCCTACAATGAGCAGTTCTTC	CASNPSGRAYNEQFF
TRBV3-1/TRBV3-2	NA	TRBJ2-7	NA	TGTGCCAGCAGCCAAAGGGAGCGGTACGATTTGGGCGAGCAGTACTTC	CASSQRERYDLGEQYF
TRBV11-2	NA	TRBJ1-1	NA	TGTGCCAGCAGCTTAGGGGGCCCAAAGAACACTGAAGCTTTCTTT	CASSLGGPKNTEAFF
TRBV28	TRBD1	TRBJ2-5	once	TGTGCCAGCAGTTTATCCCCTAACAGGGGGCGGCGGCAAGAGACCCAGTACTTC	CASSLSPNRGRRQETQYF
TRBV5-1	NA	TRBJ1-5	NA	TGCGCCAGCAGCTTGGTTGCGGGGGGGGAGCAGCCCCAGCATTTT	CASSLVAGGEQPQHF
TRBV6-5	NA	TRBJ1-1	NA	TGTGCCAGCGGGCTAGGACAGATTGTGAACACTGAAGCTTTCTTT	CASGLGQIVNTEAFF
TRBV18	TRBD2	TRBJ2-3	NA	TGTGCCAGCTCACCGATGCGCGTGGCTAGCGGGACCACAGATACGCAGTATTTT	CASSPMRVASGTTDTQYF
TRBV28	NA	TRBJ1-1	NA	TGTGCCAGCAGTCCGAAGACAGGTAGATACACTGAAGCTTTCTTT	CASSPKTGRYTEAFF
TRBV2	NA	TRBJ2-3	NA	TGTGCCAGCAGTGAATTTAGTAGCACAGATACGCAGTATTTT	CASSEFSSTDTQYF
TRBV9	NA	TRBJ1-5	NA	TGTGCCAGCAGCGTATCTCGGGATAGCAATCAGCCCCAGCATTTT	CASSVSRDSNQPQHF
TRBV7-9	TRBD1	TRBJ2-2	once	TGTGCCAGCCTCGGCGAGGGACAGGGGGCCTTGAACACCGGGGAGCTGTTTTTT	CASLGEGQGALNTGELFF
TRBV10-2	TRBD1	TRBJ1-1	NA	TGCGCCAGCAGTGAACCGGGACAGCAGAACACTGAAGCTTTCTTT	CASSEPGQQNTEAFF
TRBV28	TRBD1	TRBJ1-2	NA	TGTGCCAGCAGTCGGGACAGTTACTATGGCTACACCTTC	CASSRDSYYGYTF
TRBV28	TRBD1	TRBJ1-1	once	TGTGCCAGCAGTTCACATCCGACAGGGGCGGGCACTGAAGCTTTCTTT	CASSSHPTGAGTEAFF
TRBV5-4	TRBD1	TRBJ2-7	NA	TGTGCCAGCAGCGCAGGGGGATACGAGCAGTACTTC	CASSAGGYEQYF
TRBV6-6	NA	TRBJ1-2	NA	TGTGCCAGCAGTTACTGGGGGCAGATCTATGGCTACACCTTC	CASSYWGQIYGYTF
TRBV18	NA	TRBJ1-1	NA	TGTGCCAGCGCCATTGGGGGCTCGCGTACGACTGAAGCTTTCTTT	CASAIGGSRTTEAFF
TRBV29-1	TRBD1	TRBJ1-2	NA	TGCAGCGTTGAAGGATACCCAACAGGGGCTGACTATGGCTACACCTTC	CSVEGYPTGADYGYTF
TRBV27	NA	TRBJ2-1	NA	TGTGCCAGCAGTTCCGCGGGGAGGCAGTTCTTC	CASSSAGRQFF
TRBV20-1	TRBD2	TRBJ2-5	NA	TGCAGTGCTAGTGGGCTAGCGGGGCTTCGCGAGACCCAGTACTTC	CSASGLAGLRETQYF
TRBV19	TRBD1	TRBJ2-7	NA	TGTGCCAACGCCACGACAGGGTCGTGGTTCGTCTCTCACTACGAGCAGTACTTC	CANATTGSWFVSHYEQYF
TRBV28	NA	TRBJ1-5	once	TGTGCCAGCAGTTTGGGGCCTAGCAATCAGCCCCAGCATTTT	CASSLGPSNQPQHF
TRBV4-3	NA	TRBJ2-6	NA	TGCGCCAGCAGCCAAGAGTTGGGGAGCTCTGGGGCCAACGTCCTGACTTTC	CASSQELGSSGANVLTF
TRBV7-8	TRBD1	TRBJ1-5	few	TGTGCCAGCAGCTTCGGATTTGGGACAGGGGCAAGATTACAGCCCCAGCATTTT	CASSFGFGTGARLQPQHF
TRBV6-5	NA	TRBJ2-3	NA	TGTGCCAGCAGTTTAGAGTATGCGAACACAGATACGCAGTATTTT	CASSLEYANTDTQYF
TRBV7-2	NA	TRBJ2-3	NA	TGTGCCAGCAGCTTAGTCGGTGTTGATACGCAGTATTTT	CASSLVGVDTQYF